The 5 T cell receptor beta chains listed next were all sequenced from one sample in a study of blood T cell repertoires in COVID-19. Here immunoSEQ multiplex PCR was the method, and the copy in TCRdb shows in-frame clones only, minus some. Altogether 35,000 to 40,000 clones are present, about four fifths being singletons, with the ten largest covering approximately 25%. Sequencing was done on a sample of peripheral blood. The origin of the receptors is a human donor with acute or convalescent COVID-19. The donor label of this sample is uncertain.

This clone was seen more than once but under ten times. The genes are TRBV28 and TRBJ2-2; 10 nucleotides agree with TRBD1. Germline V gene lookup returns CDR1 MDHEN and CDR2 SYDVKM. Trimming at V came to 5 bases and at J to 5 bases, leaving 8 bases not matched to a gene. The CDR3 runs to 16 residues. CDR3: CASSPGQGVLTGELFF. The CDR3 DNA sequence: TGTGCCAGCAGTCCAGGACAGGGGGTTCTTACCGGGGAGCTGTTTTTT.

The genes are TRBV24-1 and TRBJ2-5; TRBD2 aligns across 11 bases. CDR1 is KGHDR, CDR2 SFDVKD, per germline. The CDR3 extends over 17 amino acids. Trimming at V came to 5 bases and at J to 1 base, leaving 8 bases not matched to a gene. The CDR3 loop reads CATSVKTSGTVQETQYF. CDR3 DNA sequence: TGTGCCACCAGTGTTAAGACTAGCGGGACGGTCCAAGAGACCCAGTACTTC.

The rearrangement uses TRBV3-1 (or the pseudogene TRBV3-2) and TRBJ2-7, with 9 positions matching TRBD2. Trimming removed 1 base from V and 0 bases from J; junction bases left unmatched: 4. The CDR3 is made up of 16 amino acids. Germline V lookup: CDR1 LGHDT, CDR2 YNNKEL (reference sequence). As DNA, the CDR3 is TGTGCCAGCAGCCAAGTGGCGGGAGGGCCCTCCTACGAGCAGTACTTC. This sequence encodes CASSQVAGGPSYEQYF.

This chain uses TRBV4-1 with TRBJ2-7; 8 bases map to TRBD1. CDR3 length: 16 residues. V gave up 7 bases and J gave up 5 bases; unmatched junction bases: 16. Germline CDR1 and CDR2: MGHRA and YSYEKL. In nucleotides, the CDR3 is TGCGCCAGCACCCCGTTTGAGGACAGGGAGTTCGACGAGCAGTACTTC. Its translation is CASTPFEDREFDEQYF.

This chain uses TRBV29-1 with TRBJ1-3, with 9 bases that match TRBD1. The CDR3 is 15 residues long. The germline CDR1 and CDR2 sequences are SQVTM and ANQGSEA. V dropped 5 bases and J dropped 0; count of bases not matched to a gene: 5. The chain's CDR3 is CSVYGTGPSGNTIYF. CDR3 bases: TGCAGCGTTTACGGGACAGGGCCCTCTGGAAACACCATATATTTT.